A single sample is the source of the 9 T cell receptor beta chains below, sequenced in a study of OX40 agonist ivuxolimab in advanced cancers. Using immunoSEQ multiplex PCR, the repertoire was profiled, and TCRdb retains in-frame clones only, with some absent. The sample lists some 69,000 clones; 85% to 90% were seen once. The input for sequencing was CD4+ or CD8+ T cells sorted from blood, taken in a trial of the OX40 agonist ivuxolimab. These receptors were obtained from an adult with an advanced solid tumor such as melanoma, head and neck, liver or kidney cancer.

The chain joins TRBV19 to TRBJ2-5, with 8 bases matching TRBD1. The CDR3 runs 15 residues. Germline V CDR1 and CDR2: LNHDA, SQIVND (reference sequence). V lost 6 bases and J lost 5; bases outside the gene matches: 11. CDR3 region: CASSLVQGARETQYF. Here the CDR3 DNA reads TGTGCCAGTAGCCTCGTCCAGGGGGCGCGGGAGACCCAGTACTTC.

This clone was recorded once. The CDR3 bases are TGTGCCAGCAGCCAGCAACGGGACAAAGCTTTCTTT. It is translated as CASSQQRDKAFF. The V gene is TRBV28, the J gene TRBJ1-1; a weak D match, TRBD1 (6 bases). V was clipped by 6 bases and J by 9 bases, with 14 bases between them. CDR1 MDHEN and CDR2 SYDVKM come from the germline V gene. The CDR3 is 12 residues long.

The V gene is TRBV30, the J gene TRBJ2-3; TRBD2 aligns across 10 bases. Germline CDR1 and CDR2: GTSNPN and SVGIG (reference sequence). The CDR3 extends over 15 amino acids. V was clipped by 5 bases and J by 4 bases; unmatched bases: 9. CDR3 protein: CAWRAAGGLSDTQYF. CDR3 DNA sequence: TGTGCCTGGCGGGCAGCGGGGGGGCTCTCAGATACGCAGTATTTT.

Remarks on this clone: The same CDR3 can be traced to other DNA sequences in this sample. V and J are TRBV4-1 and TRBJ2-2, with 7 bases lining up with TRBD1. The CDR3 runs 17 residues. The germline gives CDR1 MGHRA, CDR2 YSYEKL. Trimming took 0 bases from V and 3 from J; bases not matched to a gene: 7. Here the CDR3 reads CASSQDRGQGDTGELFF. The CDR3 nucleotides are TGCGCCAGCAGCCAAGATCGGGGCCAGGGGGACACCGGGGAGCTGTTTTTT.

In its sample, this clone was seen once. The V gene is TRBV30, the J gene TRBJ2-7; D may correspond to TRBD1 or TRBD2 (5 bases each). The CDR3 totals 14 residues. V was trimmed by 3 bases and J by 3 bases, leaving 15 bases between them. Per germline, CDR1 GTSNPN and CDR2 SVGIG (reference sequence). The CDR3 here is CAWRTERDGYEQYF. The DNA of the CDR3 is TGTGCCTGGAGAACGGAGAGGGACGGCTACGAGCAGTACTTC.

This chain uses TRBV6-1 with TRBJ1-5; D ambiguous. V was clipped by 6 bases and J by 3 bases, with 12 bases between them. The CDR3 contains 14 residues. Germline V gives CDR1 MNHNS, CDR2 SASEGT. Here the CDR3 reads CASRPDFTNQPQHF. The DNA for the CDR3 is TGTGCCAGCAGACCGGACTTCACCAATCAGCCCCAGCATTTT.

The V call is TRBV30, the J call TRBJ2-2; maybe TRBD2 (5 bases). V was pared by 3 bases and J by 5 bases, with 10 bases between. Germline lookup yields CDR1 GTSNPN and CDR2 SVGIG (reference sequence). The CDR3 length is 13 residues. The CDR3 nucleotides are TGTGCCTGGAGCCCTAGCCCAACCGGGGAGCTGTTTTTT. Encoded protein: CAWSPSPTGELFF.

The genes are TRBV6-1 and TRBJ1-4; TRBD1 matches 7 bases. Germline V CDR1 and CDR2: MNHNS, SASEGT. With V trimmed by 7 bases and J by 8 bases, 10 bases remained unmatched. The CDR3 runs 14 residues. CDR3 region: CASIQDRAGEKLFF. CDR3 DNA sequence: TGTGCCAGCATCCAAGACAGGGCTGGCGAAAAACTGTTTTTT.

V gene TRBV27 combines with J gene TRBJ2-5, with D maybe TRBD2 (7 bases). Germline CDR1 reads MNHEY; CDR2 reads SMNVEV (reference sequence). Between the trimmed V and J ends, which lost 5 bases and 7 bases, there was a span of 20 bases. This CDR3 is 15 amino acids long. The CDR3 sequence: CASSPRDLRGGTQYF. For the CDR3, the DNA is TGTGCCAGCAGTCCTCGGGACCTTAGGGGGGGGACCCAGTACTTC.